This TCR beta chain was identified in a study of blood T cells in healthy people across ages (dated by TCRdb to 2014 to 2015). In terms of the full investigation: Template switching captured roughly one uniquely barcoded TCR beta cDNA molecule per two T cells in model experiments. Four age groups were formed from the donors: young (average approximately 15 years), middle-aged (around 39), aged (about 62) and long-lived (around 82). Donors of different ages were randomly distributed across sequencing lanes to avoid experimental bias. Age-related changes in TCR beta repertoire diversity were measured in the study by deep sequencing normalized with unique cDNA molecular identifiers. Using the same blood draw, the study looked at two additional independent replicas of 1 million unique cDNA reads for two donors, one aged 18 to 30 and the other aged 80 or older. Study-wide findings and limitations: Donor CMV infection status was unknown, potentially confounding age-related changes in expanded clonotypes. Since profiling was done on bulk unsorted PBMCs, naive and antigen-experienced compartments could not be conclusively compared. Estimates of total diversity from one million sequenced T cells were regarded as lower bounds and underestimates. Observed TCR beta diversity per million T cells fell roughly linearly with age, and a significant reduction was already apparent by age around 40. The long-lived group showed more naive CD4+ T cells, fewer expanded clones and increased TCR diversity than the aged group, suggesting age selection. Observed TCR beta diversity correlated strongly with the percentage of naive T cells measured by flow cytometry.

The receptor library was made with 5' RACE. The sequencer was an Illumina HiSeq 2500. A second about 6 to 11 cycle PCR used a sample-barcoded 5' primer and a J-beta primer mix. A template-switch 5' adaptor carrying 12 random nucleotides introduced a unique molecular identifier onto each TCR beta cDNA molecule. Each sample yielded at least 2.5 million CDR3-containing paired-end reads. All of the RNA was converted into first-strand cDNA using the Mint cDNA synthesis kit, with a TRBC-specific oligonucleotide serving as the primer. Following uracil-DNA glycosylase treatment, all cDNA underwent a first 18-cycle PCR with the universal primers M1SS and BC2_uni_R. The authors' analysis ran thus. For normalization, 1 million high-quality reads were randomly selected from each sample, with every read carrying a distinct molecular identifier. Instead of being binned into consensus sequences, reads that shared molecular identifiers were thrown out. MiTCR, set to a Q25 quality threshold and the strictest error-elimination algorithm, was used for CDR3 identification, clonotype clustering and error correction. A nonparametric unseen species model with Euler transformation was used to estimate a lower bound on total TCR beta diversity. TCRdb reran the public reads through fastp at Q25 and MiXCR, keeping productive beta chains. Under each unique CDR3 protein, matching rows form one entry showing the most common genes and DNA. These V and J calls are TCRdb output, not the study's own analysis. Here the sample has about 830,000 distinct CDR3 sequences; 58% occur a single time. The ten largest clones take up over 20% of the sample.

Donors were under 40 systemically healthy Caucasian individuals from Russia aged 6 to 90 years. Approximately 9.3 milliliters of peripheral blood were collected from each donor into EDTA-treated Vacutainer tubes. Ficoll-Paque density-gradient centrifugation was used to isolate PBMCs, with at least 6.5 million per sample. Trizol reagent was used to extract total RNA from the PBMCs, yielding at least 6 micrograms per sample. Naive CD45RAhigh/CD27high T cell percentages were measured by flow cytometry on a PBMC aliquot from every donor. About this clonotype: Its antigen specificity is not known. Base qualities are not recorded, but no much larger clone differs from it by a single base.

The CDR3 covers 13 residues, taking in both the cysteine and the phenylalanine. Kept here is only the CDR3 DNA, which spans 39 bases and is read in frame from base 1. The junction shows trimming of 5 bases on V and 0 bases on J, and the gene matches do not reach 4 bases of it. In the germline V gene, CDR1 corresponds to SQVTM and CDR2 to ANQGSEA. The receptor's source is a man aged 30 to 39 in good health. Sequencing input: blood. The chain employs TRBV29-1 and TRBJ2-7; 7 bases in the junction line up with TRBD1. In nucleotide form, the sequence is TGCAGCGTTCAGACAGGGAACTCCTACGAGCAGTACTTC. It encodes CSVQTGNSYEQYF.